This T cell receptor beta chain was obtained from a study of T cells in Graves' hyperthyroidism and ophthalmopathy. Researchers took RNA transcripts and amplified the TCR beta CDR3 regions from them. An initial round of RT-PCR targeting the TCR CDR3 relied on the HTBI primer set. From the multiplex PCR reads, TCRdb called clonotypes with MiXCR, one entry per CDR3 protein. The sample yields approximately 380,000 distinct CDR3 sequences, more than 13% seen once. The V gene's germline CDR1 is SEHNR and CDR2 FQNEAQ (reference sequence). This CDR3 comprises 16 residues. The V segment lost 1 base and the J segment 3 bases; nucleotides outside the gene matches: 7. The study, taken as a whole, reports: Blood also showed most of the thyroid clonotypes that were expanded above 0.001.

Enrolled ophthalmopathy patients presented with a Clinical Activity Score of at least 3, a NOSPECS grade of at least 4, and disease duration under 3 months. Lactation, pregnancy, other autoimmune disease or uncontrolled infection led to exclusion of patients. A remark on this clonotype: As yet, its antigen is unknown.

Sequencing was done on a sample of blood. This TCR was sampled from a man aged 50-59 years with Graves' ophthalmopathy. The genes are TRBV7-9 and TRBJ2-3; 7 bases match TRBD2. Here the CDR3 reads CASSLVAGAVTDTQYF. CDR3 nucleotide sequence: TGTGCCAGCAGCTTAGTGGCGGGAGCGGTAACAGATACGCAGTATTTT.